This T cell receptor beta chain is drawn from a study of blood T cell repertoires in COVID-19. Study at large: PBMCs, B-cell-depleted T cells, or T cells provided the cDNA or gDNA that made up the material.

Per the original data handling: Researchers report that nucleated cell counts were estimated from reference gene primer amplification. Some clones are missing from TCRdb's copy, which holds only in-frame ones; the method was immunoSEQ multiplex PCR. Clone size and V and J calls were adopted from that table, with D and trimming inferred from the DNA. In the table there are about 240,000 clones, roughly four fifths of which are singletons. The sample consisted of peripheral blood. This receptor was taken from a man aged 30 to 39 who had recovered from COVID-19.

The chain's CDR3 is CASIRGRGYQETQYF. CDR3 DNA: TGTGCCAGCATTAGGGGAAGGGGCTATCAAGAGACCCAGTACTTC. The rearrangement links TRBV2 to TRBJ2-5; D might be TRBD1 (5 bases). V lost 7 bases and J lost 2, with 17 bases in between. Germline CDR1 is SNHLY and CDR2 is FYNNEI. This CDR3 is built from 15 residues.